The 10 T cell receptor beta chains below come from one sample, sequenced in a study of T cell repertoires in cytomegalovirus infection. One entry per CDR3 protein, called by TCRdb with MiXCR from the reads. The sample includes under 800,000 distinct CDR3 sequences, roughly a quarter of them seen just once. The source material was CD8+ T cells from PBMCs. The receptors here all came from a human donor in good health (CMV status not recorded). Some clones in this sample may be carry-over from other donors' samples.

This clonotype was detected a few times. This rearrangement joins TRBV28 to TRBJ2-5, with unresolved D. The germline V and J ends were trimmed by 3 bases and 4 bases, with 12 bases remaining between them. Germline lookup yields CDR1 MDHEN and CDR2 SYDVKM. CDR3 length: 14 residues. The CDR3 DNA reads TGTGCCAGCAGTTTGACCCACCGACTAGAGACCCAGTACTTC. The encoded protein is CASSLTHRLETQYF.

J is TRBJ1-1 and V is TRBV6-2 or TRBV6-3; TRBD1 might be the D (6 bases). The CDR3 is 13 residues long. The V and J ends lost 5 bases and 4 bases respectively, with 11 bases between them. Germline V gene lookup returns CDR1 MNHEY and CDR2 SVGEGT. The CDR3 region is CASSGGRATEAFF. DNA of the CDR3: TGTGCCAGCAGTGGGGGGCGCGCCACTGAAGCTTTCTTT.

This clonotype has a count of ten or more. The V call is TRBV12-3 or TRBV12-4, the J call TRBJ2-2; TRBD2 is a possible D gene (6 bases). V shed 7 bases and J shed 5 bases, with 11 bases lying between them. The CDR3 is 13 residues long. This chain's CDR3 is CASTAGGTGELFF. For the CDR3, the DNA is TGTGCCAGCACTGCCGGGGGAACCGGGGAGCTGTTTTTT.

This chain links TRBV6-2 or TRBV6-3 with TRBJ1-2, with D perhaps TRBD1 (5 bases). CDR3 size: 14 residues. Germline CDR1 is MNHEY and CDR2 is SVGEGT. V was trimmed by 2 bases and J by 5 bases, leaving 12 bases between them. The CDR3 protein is CASSYPDRPYGYTF. The CDR3 bases are TGTGCCAGCAGTTACCCAGACAGACCGTATGGCTACACCTTC.

V is TRBV7-9 and J is TRBJ2-1; the match to TRBD1 covers 10 bases. This CDR3 is 17 amino acids long. The V gene's germline CDR1 is SEHNR and CDR2 FQNEAQ (reference sequence). V shed 2 bases and J 6 bases; nucleotides not matched to a gene: 10. CDR3 in amino acids: CASSLNPRDRGVNEQFF. CDR3 nucleotide sequence: TGTGCCAGCAGCTTAAACCCCCGGGACAGGGGTGTCAATGAGCAGTTCTTC.

This sequence joins TRBV7-2 and TRBJ2-1; TRBD2 is a possible D gene (5 bases). Trimming shortened V by 2 bases and J by 1 base, and 30 bases separated the two germline ends. Germline assignment: CDR1 SGHTA and CDR2 FQGNSA. The CDR3 loop spans 22 amino acids. The DNA for the CDR3 is TGTGCCAGCAGCTTATACCTGAGGGTGTTTTCACGGGGAAACCGGTCCTACAATGAGCAGTTCTTC. Translated, it gives CASSLYLRVFSRGNRSYNEQFF.

Ten or more counts support this clonotype. This chain links TRBV7-8 with TRBJ2-2; 10 nucleotides align to TRBD1. Germline CDR1 reads SGHVS; CDR2 reads FQNEAQ. This CDR3 spans 16 amino acids. V dropped 2 bases and J dropped 3; count of bases not matched to a gene: 3. Here the CDR3 reads CASSLPGQGYTGELFF. Written as DNA, the CDR3 is TGTGCCAGCAGCTTACCGGGACAGGGGTACACCGGGGAGCTGTTTTTT.

The V gene is TRBV19, the J gene TRBJ1-1; TRBD1 matches at 9 bases. Trimming cost V 5 bases and J 4 bases; bases outside gene matches: 8. Germline V gene data show CDR1 as LNHDA and CDR2 as SQIVND (reference sequence). This CDR3 is 15 amino acids long. The CDR3 region is CASSPWTGEGTEAFF. CDR3 coding DNA: TGTGCCAGTAGTCCCTGGACAGGGGAAGGCACTGAAGCTTTCTTT.

This clonotype has just a few counts. The chain is built from TRBV7-9 and TRBJ2-1; 7 bases map to TRBD2. Germline V gene lookup returns CDR1 SEHNR and CDR2 FQNEAQ (reference sequence). The length of the CDR3 is 15 residues. V lost 6 bases, J lost 2 bases, and 7 bases stayed unmatched. CDR3: CASRPSGVAYNEQFF. In DNA form, the CDR3 reads TGTGCCAGCAGACCGAGCGGGGTAGCCTACAATGAGCAGTTCTTC.

This clonotype was detected many times. The chain combines TRBV7-9 with TRBJ2-5; D may correspond to TRBD1 or TRBD2 (6 bases each). Germline V lookup: CDR1 SEHNR, CDR2 FQNEAQ (reference sequence). Trimming pared 5 bases from V and 1 base from J, leaving 11 bases between. This CDR3 comprises 14 residues. The CDR3 reads CASSTRGLQETQYF. CDR3 DNA: TGTGCCAGCAGCACCCGGGGGCTCCAAGAGACCCAGTACTTC.